One sample yielded the 18 T cell receptor beta chains listed below, sequenced in a study of cytomegalovirus exposure and HLA in healthy donors. Vbeta (60) and Jbeta (13) primers were used in the PCR. Profiling relied on immunoSEQ multiplex PCR, and the TCRdb table lists in-frame clones only, not all of them. Of around 190,000 clones listed, approximately 82% were seen once; the top ten hold 1.2%. Material for sequencing was PBMCs. The receptor source for this set is a girl aged 2 to 9 in good health and CMV-seropositive.

This chain uses TRBV19 with TRBJ1-1; no definite D call. The CDR3 sequence is 13 residues long. Trimming removed 1 base at V and 0 bases at J, with 3 bases between. The germline V gene has CDR1 LNHDA and CDR2 SQIVND (reference sequence). CDR3 in amino acids: CASSIVMNTEAFF. CDR3 DNA sequence: TGTGCCAGTAGTATAGTTATGAACACTGAAGCTTTCTTT.

The chain employs TRBV18 and TRBJ1-5, with D possibly matching TRBD1 (5 bases). CDR3 length equals 15 residues. CDR1 and CDR2 (germline): KGHSH, LQKENI. Trimming removed 4 bases from V and 4 bases from J, with 14 bases in between. CDR3 amino acids: CASSLLRAPNQPQHF. The CDR3, as DNA: TGTGCCAGCTCACTCCTCAGGGCTCCAAATCAGCCCCAGCATTTT.

This clone was seen once. The chain employs TRBV6-5 and TRBJ2-7; 8 bases fit TRBD2. V shed 7 bases and J 3 bases; nucleotides not matched to a gene: 8. The V gene's germline CDR1 is MNHEY and CDR2 SVGAGI. This CDR3 contains 14 residues. The CDR3 loop is CASIAREGNYEQYF. In DNA, the CDR3 is TGTGCCAGCATTGCCCGGGAGGGGAACTACGAGCAGTACTTC.

The chain joins TRBV9 to TRBJ1-1; D might be TRBD1 (6 bases). The CDR3 totals 13 residues. Germline CDR1 reads SGDLS; CDR2 reads YYNGEE. The V gene lost 0 bases and the J gene lost 11 bases, with 14 bases spanning the gap. CDR3 in DNA: TGTGCCAGCAGCGTAGTTAGGGACAACTCCGCTTTCTTT. Protein product: CASSVVRDNSAFF.

CDR3 coding DNA: TGTGCCAGCTCACCATTGACAGATAATGAAAAACTGTTTTTT. Translated: CASSPLTDNEKLFF. The J gene is TRBJ1-4, the V gene TRBV18; possibly TRBD1 for D (5 bases). The CDR3 has 14 residues. Trimming took 2 bases from V and 4 from J, leaving 8 bases between them. Looked up from germline, CDR1 is KGHSH and CDR2 is LQKENI.

The rearrangement links TRBV18 to TRBJ2-4; 8 nucleotides agree with TRBD1. The CDR3 sequence is 16 residues long. V shed 4 bases, J shed 6 bases, and the junction held 11 bases outside the gene matches. CDR1 is KGHSH, CDR2 LQKENI, per germline. The CDR3 is CASSHPGQGKGNIQYF. The CDR3 DNA is TGTGCCAGCTCACATCCAGGACAGGGAAAAGGAAACATTCAGTACTTC.

The chain couples TRBV5-5 to TRBJ2-7; 9 nucleotides line up with TRBD1. Per germline, CDR1 SGHKS and CDR2 YYEKEE (reference sequence). Trimming at V came to 4 bases and at J to 2 bases, leaving 4 bases not matched to a gene. The CDR3 consists of 14 residues. CDR3 loop: CASSRGDRAYEQYF. CDR3 nucleotide sequence: TGTGCCAGCAGCCGCGGGGACAGGGCCTACGAGCAGTACTTC.

This rearrangement joins TRBV5-5 to TRBJ1-5; possible D gene TRBD1, 6 bases. Trimming cost V 2 bases and J 1 base, with 10 bases left between them. In germline, CDR1 is SGHKS, CDR2 YYEKEE (reference sequence). This CDR3 spans 15 amino acids. The CDR3 DNA reads TGTGCCAGCAGCTTACAGGGTTACAGCAATCAGCCCCAGCATTTT. Its protein product is CASSLQGYSNQPQHF.

This chain uses TRBV7-2 with TRBJ2-1, with 8 bases identical to TRBD2. The CDR3 is 16 residues long. Germline-derived CDR1 and CDR2 are SGHTA and FQGNSA. Trimming removed 5 bases from V and 0 bases from J; junction bases left unmatched: 6. The CDR3 is CASSPLAGNSYNEQFF. DNA of the CDR3: TGTGCCAGCAGCCCCTTAGCGGGAAACTCCTACAATGAGCAGTTCTTC.

This clone came up a few times. Here the CDR3 reads CASSQDGGNEQFF. The CDR3 bases are TGCGCCAGCAGCCAAGATGGAGGCAATGAGCAGTTCTTC. The J gene is TRBJ2-1, the V gene TRBV4-1, with D possibly being TRBD2 (5 bases). The germline CDR1 and CDR2 sequences are MGHRA and YSYEKL. The CDR3 extends over 13 amino acids. The ends were cut back, 0 bases at V and 6 bases at J, with 6 bases in the middle.

The chain joins TRBV19 to TRBJ2-3; 15 bases are shared with TRBD2. Trimming at V came to 10 bases and at J to 3 bases, leaving 11 bases not matched to a gene. In germline, CDR1 is LNHDA, CDR2 SQIVND (reference sequence). The CDR3 totals 17 residues. The CDR3 coding sequence is TGTGCCACCCGGACTAGCGGGGGGGCAGGCGGGACAGATACGCAGTATTTT. Its protein product is CATRTSGGAGGTDTQYF.

The chain links TRBV9 to TRBJ2-2, with unresolved D. V lost 0 bases, J lost 2 bases, and 14 bases lay in between. CDR1 and CDR2 (germline): SGDLS, YYNGEE. CDR3 size: 17 residues. The CDR3 bases are TGTGCCAGCAGCGTAGACCTGGCGGCCGGAAACACCGGGGAGCTGTTTTTT. Translating gives CASSVDLAAGNTGELFF.

This chain connects TRBV7-2 to TRBJ1-1; the D is unclear. The CDR3 spans 12 residues. Germline CDR1 is SGHTA and CDR2 is FQGNSA. V was cut by 11 bases and J by 1 base, with 11 bases left in between. The CDR3 reads CAEQRENTEAFF. As DNA, the CDR3 is TGTGCCGAGCAACGGGAGAACACTGAAGCTTTCTTT.

This rearrangement joins TRBV6-6 to TRBJ2-7; TRBD1 aligns across 7 bases. The CDR3 is made up of 15 amino acids. The trim removed 0 bases at V and 0 bases at J, leaving 2 bases unmatched. Germline V CDR1 and CDR2: MNHNY, SVGAGI (reference sequence). The CDR3 nucleotides are TGTGCCAGCAGTTACTCTGACAGGGCCTCCTACGAGCAGTACTTC. Translating it yields CASSYSDRASYEQYF.

With respect to this clone: A read error may produce the germline difference seen at one junction end. The chain employs TRBV5-1 and TRBJ1-1, with a possible D match to TRBD1 (5 bases). CDR3 length: 15 amino acids. Germline CDR1 is SGHRS and CDR2 is YFSETQ. The CDR3: CASSLDSTANTEAFF. CDR3 sequence (DNA): TGCGCCAGCAGCTTGGACTCGACAGCGAACACGGAAGCTTTCTTT.

V usage is TRBV7-3 and J usage is TRBJ2-2, with unresolved D. The germline V gene has CDR1 SGHTA and CDR2 FQGTGA. Trimming stripped 5 bases from V and 5 bases from J, with 9 bases between. This CDR3 is built from 13 residues. CDR3 nucleotides: TGTGCCAGCAGCGCCGTCGCGACCGGGGAGCTGTTTTTT. As protein: CASSAVATGELFF. Based on the CDR3 plus reference TRBV7-3 and TRBJ2-2, the full variable domain is GAGVSQTPSNKVTEKGKYVELRCDPISGHTALYWYRQSLGQGPEFLIYFQGTGAADDSGLPNDRFFAVRPEGSVSTLKIQRTERGDSAVYLCASSAVATGELFFGEGSRLTVL.

The chain employs TRBV6-6 and TRBJ2-7; possibly TRBD1 for D (6 bases). In germline, CDR1 is MNHNY, CDR2 SVGAGI (reference sequence). The CDR3 runs 15 residues. The germline V and J ends were trimmed by 5 bases and 4 bases, with 18 bases remaining between them. In DNA form, the CDR3 reads TGTGCCAGCAGTGTCGGCGTGGGGGCGATGTACGAGCAGTACTTC. Protein sequence: CASSVGVGAMYEQYF.

The chain recombines TRBV4-1 with TRBJ1-5, with a possible D match to TRBD1 (6 bases). Germline V gene data show CDR1 as MGHRA and CDR2 as YSYEKL. The V and J ends lost 4 bases and 2 bases respectively, with 27 bases between them. The CDR3 spans 20 residues. The CDR3 DNA follows: TGCGCCAGCAGCCCCACCAGGGGTTTCCTTTCTCAGCAGGGCAATCAGCCCCAGCATTTT. It encodes CASSPTRGFLSQQGNQPQHF.